A selection of T cell receptor beta chains follows, all from one sample in a study of blood T cell repertoires in COVID-19. Profiling relied on immunoSEQ multiplex PCR, and the TCRdb table lists in-frame clones only, not all of them. The data contain about 59,000 clones, approximately 79% of them seen just once; the ten biggest clones take up more than 3%. Sample: peripheral blood. These receptors were taken from a man aged 60 to 69 with acute or convalescent COVID-19. CDR3s include the opening cysteine and the closing phenylalanine or tryptophan. A D gene is named only where the DNA matches it firmly. The size field is filled for only some rows; it gives once, few, many or a size class.

J gene | clone size | D gene | V gene | CDR3 DNA | CDR3 protein
TRBJ2-4 | . | TRBD1 | TRBV19 | TGTGCCAGGCAGACAGGGCGTAGGAACATTCAGTACTTC | CARQTGRRNIQYF
TRBJ1-2 | . | . | TRBV7-8 | TGTGCCAGCAGCTTAGGTCTCTTGTCTAATGGCTACACCTTC | CASSLGLLSNGYTF
TRBJ2-2 | . | TRBD1 | TRBV7-9 | TGTGCCAGCAGCTTACCGACAGGGGACGGACCCGGGGAGCTGTTTTTT | CASSLPTGDGPGELFF
TRBJ2-5 | . | . | TRBV6-4 | TGTGCCAGCAGTGACTCGATCGGGGAGACCCAGTACTTC | CASSDSIGETQYF
TRBJ2-4 | . | . | TRBV12-3/TRBV12-4 | TGTGCCAGCAGTGACATTGCCAAAAACATTCAGTACTTC | CASSDIAKNIQYF
TRBJ1-5 | . | . | TRBV7-9 | TGTGCCAGCTCAGAGGAGGAAACCCAGCCCCAGCATTTT | CASSEEETQPQHF
TRBJ2-7 | . | . | TRBV19 | TGTGCCAGTAGAAGCGCAGGGCTCTCCTACGAGCAGTACTTC | CASRSAGLSYEQYF
TRBJ2-4 | . | . | TRBV7-9 | TGTGCCAGCAGCCCCCAAACAGGGTTTTTTAGGGACATTCAGTACTTC | CASSPQTGFFRDIQYF
TRBJ2-7 | . | . | TRBV6-6 | TGTGCCAGCAGTTACCGGCCGAGGGACGAGCAGTACTTC | CASSYRPRDEQYF
TRBJ2-1 | . | TRBD2 | TRBV4-1 | TGCGCCAGCAGCCTTCGGACTAGCGGGAAAAATGAGCAGTTCTTC | CASSLRTSGKNEQFF
TRBJ2-5 | . | . | TRBV7-3 | TGTGCCAGCAGCCCCACCGGTCCCCAAGAGACCCAGTACTTC | CASSPTGPQETQYF
TRBJ2-3 | . | TRBD2 | TRBV15 | TGTGCCACCAGCAGTTCCCTTCTAGCGGCAGCGCGGGATACGCAGTATTTT | CATSSSLLAAARDTQYF
TRBJ1-5 | . | . | TRBV2 | TGTGCCAGCAGTAGAGACAGTCAGAGCAATCAGCCCCAGCATTTT | CASSRDSQSNQPQHF
TRBJ1-3 | . | . | TRBV27 | TGTGCCAGCAGTTTATGGGCAGGGCGAGGAAACACCATATATTTT | CASSLWAGRGNTIYF
TRBJ2-2 | . | TRBD2 | TRBV4-1 | TGCGCCAGCAGGGCAGCGGGAGAGGGCGGGGAGCTGTTTTTT | CASRAAGEGGELFF
TRBJ2-3 | . | . | TRBV13 | TGTGCCAGCAGCTTAGGCCGCGGCAGGGGAAGCACAGATACGCAGTATTTT | CASSLGRGRGSTDTQYF
TRBJ2-1 | . | . | TRBV28 | TGTGCCAGCATCCCTCCAGTATCTAGCAGAGGTCACCCTCTAAACAATGAGCAGTTCTTC | CASIPPVSSRGHPLNNEQFF
TRBJ1-2 | . | . | TRBV28 | TGTGCCAGCAGTCCGAGCCACACGCAGGGGAACTATGGCTACACCTTC | CASSPSHTQGNYGYTF
TRBJ2-1 | few | . | TRBV28 | TGTGCCAGCAGTGCCCGGGACTACAATGAGCAGTTCTTC | CASSARDYNEQFF
TRBJ2-7 | once | TRBD1 | TRBV5-4 | TGTGCCAGCAGCCCCGGGACAGGGAACGAGCAGTACTTC | CASSPGTGNEQYF
TRBJ2-2 | . | . | TRBV19 | TGTGCCAGTAGTAGGGGACCGGGACTGCACACCGGGGAGCTGTTTTTT | CASSRGPGLHTGELFF
TRBJ2-7 | . | TRBD1 | TRBV29-1 | TGCAGCGTGAGGGGGACAGGGAAGGGCTACGAGCAGTACTTC | CSVRGTGKGYEQYF
TRBJ1-1 | few | . | TRBV19 | TGTGCCAGTAGTCCCCACCGGGACACTGAAGCTTTCTTT | CASSPHRDTEAFF
TRBJ1-5 | few | . | TRBV6-1 | TGTGCCAGCAGTGATCGGGCGGGGAACCAGCCCCAGCATTTT | CASSDRAGNQPQHF
TRBJ2-6 | . | . | TRBV30 | TGTGCCTGGGGCCTGATCAGGGCTCTTAAATCTGGGGCCAACGTCCTGACTTTC | CAWGLIRALKSGANVLTF